The 9 T cell receptor beta chains given below trace back to one sample, sequenced in a study of T cell repertoires in cytomegalovirus infection (dated by TCRdb to about 2019). TCRdb lists the instrument as Illumina HiSeq 1500. The public reads were quality trimmed at Q25 with fastp and then assembled into clones with MiXCR by TCRdb, keeping productive beta chains. Entries that share a CDR3 protein sequence are merged under the most common genes and DNA. This sample is represented by 150,000 or so distinct CDR3 sequences; roughly 17% of them were singletons. The ten largest clones take up around 20% of the sample. The sequencing input was CD8+ T cells from PBMCs. The receptors were gathered from a human donor in good health (CMV status not recorded). Some clones in this sample may be carry-over from other donors' samples.

This rearrangement joins TRBV7-9 to TRBJ2-1; 7 nucleotides align to TRBD2. J gave up 7 bases and V 5 bases, and 11 bases lay outside the gene matches. Germline loops: CDR1 SEHNR, CDR2 FQNEAQ (reference sequence). The CDR3 runs to 15 residues. The CDR3 coding sequence is TGTGCCAGCAGCCCTCTCGGGGGGAGGCGGAATGAGCAGTTCTTC. Protein: CASSPLGGRRNEQFF.

The chain recombines TRBV5-1 with TRBJ1-1; 7 bases are shared with TRBD1. The V segment lost 3 bases and the J segment 2 bases; nucleotides outside the gene matches: 10. The CDR3 totals 16 residues. Germline V CDR1 and CDR2: SGHRS, YFSETQ. CDR3 coding DNA: TGCGCCAGCAGCTCCCCTTCGGGACAGTCCAACACTGAAGCTTTCTTT. Translation: CASSSPSGQSNTEAFF.

The V gene is TRBV7-9, the J gene TRBJ2-3; no definite D call. Germline CDR1 SEHNR, CDR2 FQNEAQ (reference sequence). This CDR3 region has 14 residues. V was clipped by 5 bases and J by 2 bases, with 11 bases between them. CDR3 DNA sequence: TGTGCCAGCAGCCTCGGGTCCTACACAGATACGCAGTATTTT. Its translation: CASSLGSYTDTQYF.

This clonotype was found many times. The V gene is TRBV7-6, the J gene TRBJ1-1, with D possibly being TRBD1 (6 bases). V lost 8 bases to trimming and J lost 4 bases, with 14 bases between them. Germline CDR1 reads SGHVS; CDR2 reads FNYEAQ. This CDR3 comprises 13 residues. This CDR3 reads CASSPTGGTEAFF. Here the CDR3 DNA reads TGTGCCAGCTCACCGACAGGAGGCACTGAAGCTTTCTTT.

This clonotype was counted between two and nine times. The chain has TRBV20-1 and TRBJ2-5; the D gene is possibly TRBD2 (6 bases). V lost 6 bases and J 0 bases, leaving 17 bases between the germline ends. The germline V gene encodes CDR1 DFQATT and CDR2 SNEGSKA (reference sequence). This CDR3 has 15 residues. The CDR3 protein is CSATRDSKYQETQYF. The CDR3 coding sequence is TGCAGTGCAACTCGGGACTCTAAGTACCAAGAGACCCAGTACTTC.

This clonotype turned up a few times. The genes are TRBV12-3 or TRBV12-4 and TRBJ1-3, with TRBD1 matching 7 bases. This CDR3 is 16 amino acids long. The trim removed 5 bases at V and 0 bases at J, leaving 7 bases unmatched. CDR3 in DNA: TGTGCCAGCAGTGCGGACAGGCCCTTCTCTGGAAACACCATATATTTT. The encoded protein is CASSADRPFSGNTIYF.

This clonotype was observed a handful of times. The gene calls are TRBV6-2 or TRBV6-3 and TRBJ1-4, with a possible D match to TRBD1 (6 bases). In germline, CDR1 is MNHEY, CDR2 SVGEGT. This CDR3 contains 17 residues. V lost 10 bases to trimming and J lost 0 bases, with 21 bases between them. The CDR3, as DNA: TGTGCCAACCGACCGGGACACAGAACAGCAACTAATGAAAAACTGTTTTTT. Its translation is CANRPGHRTATNEKLFF.

This clonotype appeared a few times. The chain combines TRBV7-9 with TRBJ1-4, with D possibly TRBD1 on 6 matching bases. V lost 4 bases and J 7 bases, leaving 16 bases between the germline ends. CDR1 and CDR2 from the germline V gene are SEHNR and FQNEAQ (reference sequence). The CDR3 covers 15 residues. CDR3 amino acids: CASSSARGEIEKLFF. The CDR3 DNA reads TGTGCCAGCAGCTCGGCCAGGGGTGAGATTGAAAAACTGTTTTTT. The full variable domain, rest sourced from reference TRBV7-9 and TRBJ1-4, is DTGVSQNPRHKITKRGQNVTFRCDPISEHNRLYWYRQTLGQGPEFLTYFQNEAQLEKSRLLSDRFSAERPKGSFSTLEIQRTEQGDSAMYLCASSSARGEIEKLFFGSGTQLSVL.

This clonotype was seen a handful of times. The chain combines TRBV7-2 with TRBJ2-7; a weak D match, TRBD1 (7 bases). Trimming removed 1 base at V and 4 bases at J, with 11 bases between. The CDR3 extends over 14 amino acids. In germline, CDR1 is SGHTA, CDR2 FQGNSA. The CDR3 DNA reads TGTGCCAGCAGCTTAGATCAGGGGGGATACGAGCAGTACTTC. Translation gives CASSLDQGGYEQYF.